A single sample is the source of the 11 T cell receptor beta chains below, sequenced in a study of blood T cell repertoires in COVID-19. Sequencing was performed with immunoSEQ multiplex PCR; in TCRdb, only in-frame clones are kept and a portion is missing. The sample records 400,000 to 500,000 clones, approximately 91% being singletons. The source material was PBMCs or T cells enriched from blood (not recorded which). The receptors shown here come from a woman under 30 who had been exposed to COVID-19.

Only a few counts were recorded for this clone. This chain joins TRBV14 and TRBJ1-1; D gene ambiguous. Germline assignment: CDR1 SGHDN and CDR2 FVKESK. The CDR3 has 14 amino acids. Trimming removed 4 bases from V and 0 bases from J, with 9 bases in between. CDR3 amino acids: CASSLIHLNTEAFF. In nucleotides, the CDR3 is TGTGCCAGCAGCCTAATACACCTGAACACTGAAGCTTTCTTT. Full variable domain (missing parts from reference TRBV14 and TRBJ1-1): EAGVTQFPSHSVIEKGQTVTLRCDPISGHDNLYWYRRVMGKEIKFLLHFVKESKQDESGMPNNRFLAERTGGTYSTLKVQPAELEDSGVYFCASSLIHLNTEAFFGQGTRLTVV.

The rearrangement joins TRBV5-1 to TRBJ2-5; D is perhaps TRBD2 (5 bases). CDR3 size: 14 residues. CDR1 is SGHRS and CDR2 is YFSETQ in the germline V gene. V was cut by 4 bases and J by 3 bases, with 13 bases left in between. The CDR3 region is CASSGPRVEETQYF. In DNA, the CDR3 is TGCGCCAGCAGCGGGCCGAGGGTCGAAGAGACCCAGTACTTC.

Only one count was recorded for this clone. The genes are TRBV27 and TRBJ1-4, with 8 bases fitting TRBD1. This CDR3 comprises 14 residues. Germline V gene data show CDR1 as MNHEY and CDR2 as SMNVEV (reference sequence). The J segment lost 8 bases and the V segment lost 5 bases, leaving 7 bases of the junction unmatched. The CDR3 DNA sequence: TGTGCCAGCAGTGTTGGACAGGGTGGGGAAAAACTGTTTTTT. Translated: CASSVGQGGEKLFF.

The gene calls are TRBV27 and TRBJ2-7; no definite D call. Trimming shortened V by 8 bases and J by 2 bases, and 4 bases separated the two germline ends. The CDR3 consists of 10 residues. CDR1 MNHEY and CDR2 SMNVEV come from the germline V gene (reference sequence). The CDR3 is CASGPYEQYF. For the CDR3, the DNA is TGTGCCAGCGGCCCCTACGAGCAGTACTTC.

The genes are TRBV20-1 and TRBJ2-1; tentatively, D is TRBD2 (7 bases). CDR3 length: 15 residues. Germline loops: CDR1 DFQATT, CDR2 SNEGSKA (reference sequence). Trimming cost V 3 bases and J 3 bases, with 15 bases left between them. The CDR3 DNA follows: TGCAGTGCTAGTGAGGGGGGGAGAGGCTACAATGAGCAGTTCTTC. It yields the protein CSASEGGRGYNEQFF.

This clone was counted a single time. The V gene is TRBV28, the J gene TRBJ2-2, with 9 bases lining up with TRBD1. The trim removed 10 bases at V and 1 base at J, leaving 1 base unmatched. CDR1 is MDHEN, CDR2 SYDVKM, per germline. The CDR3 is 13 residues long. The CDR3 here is CAMGQGNTGELFF. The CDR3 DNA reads TGTGCCATGGGACAGGGGAACACCGGGGAGCTGTTTTTT. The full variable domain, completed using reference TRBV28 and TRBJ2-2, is DVKVTQSSRYLVKRTGEKVFLECVQDMDHENMFWYRQDPGLGLRLIYFSYDVKMKEKGDIPEGYSVSREKKERFSLILESASTNQTSMYLCAMGQGNTGELFFGEGSRLTVL.

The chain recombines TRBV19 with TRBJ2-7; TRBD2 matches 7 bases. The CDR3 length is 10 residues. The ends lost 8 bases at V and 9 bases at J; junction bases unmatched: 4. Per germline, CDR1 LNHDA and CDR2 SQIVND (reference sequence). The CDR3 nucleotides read TGTGCCAGTGGGGAGGGTGTGCAGTACTTC. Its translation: CASGEGVQYF. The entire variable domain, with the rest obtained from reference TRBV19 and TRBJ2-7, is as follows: DGGITQSPKYLFRKEGQNVTLSCEQNLNHDAMYWYRQDPGQGLRLIYYSQIVNDFQKGDIAEGYSVSREKKESFPLTVTSAQKNPTAFYLCASGEGVQYFGPGTRLTVT.

The CDR3 is CSVEAYGTGDADYGYTF. The CDR3, as DNA: TGCAGCGTTGAAGCCTATGGGACAGGAGACGCTGACTATGGCTACACCTTC. The chain links TRBV29-1 to TRBJ1-2; 8 bases are a match to TRBD1. Trimming took 1 base from V and 3 from J; bases not matched to a gene: 13. CDR1 and CDR2 (germline): SQVTM, ANQGSEA. The CDR3 extends over 17 amino acids.

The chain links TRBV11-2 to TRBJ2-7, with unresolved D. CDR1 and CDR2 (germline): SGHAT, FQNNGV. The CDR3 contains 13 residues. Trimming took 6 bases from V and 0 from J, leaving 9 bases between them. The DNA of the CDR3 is TGTGCCAGCAGTTTTTCCCTCTCCTACGAGCAGTACTTC. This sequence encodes CASSFSLSYEQYF.

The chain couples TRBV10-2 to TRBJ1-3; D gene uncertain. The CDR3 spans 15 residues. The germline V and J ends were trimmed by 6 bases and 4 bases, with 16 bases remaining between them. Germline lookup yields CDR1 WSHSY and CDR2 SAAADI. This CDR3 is CASSSQAGIGNTIYF. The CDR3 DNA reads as TGCGCCAGCAGCTCCCAGGCGGGGATAGGAAACACCATATATTTT.

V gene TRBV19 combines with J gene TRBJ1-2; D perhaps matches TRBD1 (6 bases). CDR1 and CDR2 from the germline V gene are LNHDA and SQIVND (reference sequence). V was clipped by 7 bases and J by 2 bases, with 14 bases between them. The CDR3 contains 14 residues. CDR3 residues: CASNYGTKNYGYTF. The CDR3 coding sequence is TGTGCCAGTAACTATGGGACAAAGAACTATGGCTACACCTTC.